The next 14 T cell receptor beta chains were all read from a single sample in a study of blood T cell repertoires in COVID-19. Repertoires were generated with immunoSEQ multiplex PCR, while TCRdb's copy carries only in-frame clones and drops some. The sample includes some 99,000 clones, 80% to 90% of them seen just once. Input material: peripheral blood. These receptors came from a human donor with COVID-19, enrolled during active disease. The donor label of this sample is uncertain.

The chain combines TRBV6-6 with TRBJ2-7; tentatively, D is TRBD1 (5 bases). The germline V gene encodes CDR1 MNHNY and CDR2 SVGAGI (reference sequence). The V end was cut by 0 bases, the J end by 4 bases, with 13 bases between. This CDR3 is 15 amino acids long. The CDR3 DNA reads as TGTGCCAGCAGTTACTCGAAGGCAGGGATGTACGAGCAGTACTTC. It translates to CASSYSKAGMYEQYF.

The rearrangement uses TRBV3-1 (or the pseudogene TRBV3-2) and TRBJ1-3; no definite D call. The ends were cut back, 5 bases at V and 6 bases at J, with 8 bases in the middle. This CDR3 contains 12 residues. Per germline, CDR1 LGHDT and CDR2 YNNKEL (reference sequence). The CDR3 nucleotides are TGTGCCAGCAGCGTAACTGAAAACACCATATATTTT. Its protein product is CASSVTENTIYF.

V usage is TRBV2 and J usage is TRBJ2-7, with 11 bases that match TRBD1. Germline V CDR1 and CDR2: SNHLY, FYNNEI. The CDR3 covers 13 residues. V dropped 6 bases and J dropped 7; count of bases not matched to a gene: 5. CDR3 in DNA: TGTGCCAGCAGAGGGACAGGGGGTGGAGAGCAGTACTTC. This translates into CASRGTGGGEQYF. Supplemented by reference TRBV2 and TRBJ2-7, the full variable domain reads EPEVTQTPSHQVTQMGQEVILRCVPISNHLYFYWYRQILGQKVEFLVSFYNNEISEKSEIFDDQFSVERPDGSNFTLKIRSTKLEDSAMYFCASRGTGGGEQYFGPGTRLTVT.

The gene calls are TRBV11-3 and TRBJ2-5; 9 positions match TRBD1. Germline CDR1 reads SGHNT; CDR2 reads YENEEA. The CDR3 contains 15 residues. Trimming cost V 0 bases and J 5 bases; bases outside gene matches: 4. CDR3 DNA: TGTGCCAGCAGCTTAGAAGACAGGGGGGGGGAGACCCAGTACTTC. As protein: CASSLEDRGGETQYF.

The chain has TRBV19 and TRBJ1-4, with D hard to call. This CDR3 has 14 amino acids. Germline CDR1 is LNHDA and CDR2 is SQIVND (reference sequence). V was cut by 0 bases and J by 7 bases, with 9 bases left in between. The chain's CDR3 is CASSIDSGSEKLFF. For the CDR3, the DNA is TGTGCCAGTAGTATAGACAGCGGGAGTGAAAAACTGTTTTTT.

The chain links TRBV10-3 to TRBJ2-7; weak D call: TRBD1 (6 bases). Trimming shortened V by 6 bases and J by 3 bases, and 6 bases separated the two germline ends. This CDR3 contains 11 residues. The germline gives CDR1 ENHRY, CDR2 SYGVKD. The CDR3 loop reads CAIRTGYEQYF. The CDR3 coding sequence is TGTGCCATCAGGACAGGCTACGAGCAGTACTTC.

V gene TRBV9 combines with J gene TRBJ2-5; D may be TRBD2 (6 bases). Trimming pared 3 bases from V and 7 bases from J, leaving 16 bases between. The germline gives CDR1 SGDLS, CDR2 YYNGEE. The CDR3 loop spans 14 amino acids. The CDR3 loop is CASSEVGLRGTQYF. In nucleotides, the CDR3 is TGTGCCAGCAGCGAAGTGGGACTGCGGGGGACCCAGTACTTC. The full variable domain, its missing parts supplied by reference TRBV9 and TRBJ2-5, is DSGVTQTPKHLITATGQRVTLRCSPRSGDLSVYWYQQSLDQGLQFLIQYYNGEERAKGNILERFSAQQFPDLHSELNLSSLELGDSALYFCASSEVGLRGTQYFGPGTRLLVL.

The rearrangement uses TRBV18 and TRBJ1-5; no clear D gene. V lost 3 bases and J lost 7, with 10 bases in between. The germline gives CDR1 KGHSH, CDR2 LQKENI. This CDR3 contains 13 residues. The CDR3 loop is CASSPGRWQPQHF. The CDR3 nucleotides read TGTGCCAGCTCACCGGGGAGGTGGCAGCCCCAGCATTTT. The full variable domain, with the rest looked up from reference TRBV18 and TRBJ1-5, is NAGVMQNPRHLVRRRGQEARLRCSPMKGHSHVYWYRQLPEEGLKFMVYLQKENIIDESGMPKERFSAEFPKEGPSILRIQQVVRGDSAAYFCASSPGRWQPQHFGDGTRLSIL.

The chain has TRBV25-1 and TRBJ1-4; 9 positions agree with TRBD1. The V segment lost 1 base and the J segment 6 bases; nucleotides outside the gene matches: 6. CDR3 length equals 16 residues. Germline CDR1 MGHDK, CDR2 SYGVNS. DNA of the CDR3: TGTGCCAGCAGTGAATCCATCACAGGGGGCGATGAAAAACTGTTTTTT. Translated: CASSESITGGDEKLFF.

V is TRBV28 and J is TRBJ2-2; TRBD2 is a possible D gene (6 bases). CDR3 length: 14 amino acids. Germline V gene sequence: CDR1 MDHEN, CDR2 SYDVKM. The V end lost 6 bases, the J end lost 0 bases, and 8 bases lay between the germline ends. CDR3 coding DNA: TGTGCCAGCAGATCTAGCGCGAACACCGGGGAGCTGTTTTTT. It encodes CASRSSANTGELFF.

CDR3 loop: CASSSNRGSTGSPLHF. The CDR3 bases are TGTGCCAGCAGCTCCAACAGGGGGAGTACGGGATCACCCCTCCACTTT. This chain connects TRBV5-6 to TRBJ1-6; 8 nucleotides align to TRBD1. The CDR3 totals 16 residues. V trimming: 3 bases; J trimming: 10 bases; junction bases outside the gene matches: 12. Germline V CDR1 and CDR2: SGHDT, YYEEEE.

This clone came up once. The J gene is TRBJ2-2, the V gene TRBV9; D is undetermined. The CDR3 length is 15 residues. Germline lookup yields CDR1 SGDLS and CDR2 YYNGEE. Trimming took 2 bases from V and 0 from J, leaving 8 bases between them. Here the CDR3 DNA reads TGTGCCAGCAGCGTTTTAGGAGCGAACACCGGGGAGCTGTTTTTT. Translating gives CASSVLGANTGELFF. Full variable domain (rest looked up from reference TRBV9 and TRBJ2-2): DSGVTQTPKHLITATGQRVTLRCSPRSGDLSVYWYQQSLDQGLQFLIQYYNGEERAKGNILERFSAQQFPDLHSELNLSSLELGDSALYFCASSVLGANTGELFFGEGSRLTVL.

The V call is TRBV7-2, the J call TRBJ2-7; 7 nucleotides match TRBD1. Per germline, CDR1 SGHTA and CDR2 FQGNSA. V lost 3 bases and J lost 3; bases outside the gene matches: 5. This CDR3 spans 14 amino acids. CDR3 nucleotides: TGTGCCAGCAGCTTTGGGACAGTAAACTACGAGCAGTACTTC. Its protein is CASSFGTVNYEQYF. Looking up the rest from reference TRBV7-2 and TRBJ2-7 gives the full variable domain: GAGVSQSPSNKVTEKGKDVELRCDPISGHTALYWYRQSLGQGLEFLIYFQGNSAPDKSGLPSDRFSAERTGGSVSTLTIQRTQQEDSAVYLCASSFGTVNYEQYFGPGTRLTVT.

The gene calls are TRBV19 and TRBJ1-5; TRBD1 matches 7 bases. The CDR3 is made up of 14 amino acids. Trimming at V came to 7 bases and at J to 7 bases, leaving 10 bases not matched to a gene. Germline CDR1 is LNHDA and CDR2 is SQIVND (reference sequence). This CDR3 reads CASTLQGLGQPQHF. The CDR3, as DNA: TGTGCCAGTACTCTACAGGGGCTGGGACAGCCCCAGCATTTT.